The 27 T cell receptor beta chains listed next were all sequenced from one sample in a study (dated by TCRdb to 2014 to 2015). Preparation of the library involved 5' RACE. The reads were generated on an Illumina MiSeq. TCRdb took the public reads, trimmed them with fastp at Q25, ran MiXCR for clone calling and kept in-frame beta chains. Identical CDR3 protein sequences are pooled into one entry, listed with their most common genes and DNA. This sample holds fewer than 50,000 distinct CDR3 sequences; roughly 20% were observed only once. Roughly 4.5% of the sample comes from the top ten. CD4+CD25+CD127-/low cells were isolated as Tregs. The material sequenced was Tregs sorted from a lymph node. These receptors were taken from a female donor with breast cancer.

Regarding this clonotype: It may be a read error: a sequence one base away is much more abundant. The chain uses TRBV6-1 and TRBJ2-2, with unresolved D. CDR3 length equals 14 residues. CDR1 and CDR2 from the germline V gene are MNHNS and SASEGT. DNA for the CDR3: TGTGCCAGCGGTGAAGCGCTGGAGCCCGGGGAGCTGTTTTTT. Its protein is CASGEALEPGELFF.

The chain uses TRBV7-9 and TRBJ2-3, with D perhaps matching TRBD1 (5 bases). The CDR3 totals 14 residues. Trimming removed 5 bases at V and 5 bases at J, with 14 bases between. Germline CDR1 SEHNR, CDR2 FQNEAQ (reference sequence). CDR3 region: CASSPRASRDTQYF. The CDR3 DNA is TGTGCCAGCAGCCCCAGGGCCTCAAGAGATACGCAGTATTTT.

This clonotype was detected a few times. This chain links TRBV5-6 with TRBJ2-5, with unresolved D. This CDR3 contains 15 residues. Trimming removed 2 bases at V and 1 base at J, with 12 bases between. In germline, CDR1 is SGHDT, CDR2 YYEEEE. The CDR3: CASSFSVSAQETQYF. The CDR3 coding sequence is TGTGCCAGCAGCTTCTCCGTGTCGGCCCAAGAGACCCAGTACTTC.

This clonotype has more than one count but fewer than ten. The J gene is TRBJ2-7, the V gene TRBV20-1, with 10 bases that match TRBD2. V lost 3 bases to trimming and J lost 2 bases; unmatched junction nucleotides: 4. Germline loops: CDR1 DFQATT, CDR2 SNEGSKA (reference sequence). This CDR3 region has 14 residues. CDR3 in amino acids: CSARPLAGTYEQYF. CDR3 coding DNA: TGCAGTGCTAGGCCACTAGCGGGGACCTACGAGCAGTACTTC.

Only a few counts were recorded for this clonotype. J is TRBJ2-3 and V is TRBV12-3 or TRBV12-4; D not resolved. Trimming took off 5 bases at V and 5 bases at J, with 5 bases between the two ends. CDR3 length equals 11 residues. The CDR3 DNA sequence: TGTGCCAGCAGTCCCGGAGATACGCAGTATTTT. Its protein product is CASSPGDTQYF.

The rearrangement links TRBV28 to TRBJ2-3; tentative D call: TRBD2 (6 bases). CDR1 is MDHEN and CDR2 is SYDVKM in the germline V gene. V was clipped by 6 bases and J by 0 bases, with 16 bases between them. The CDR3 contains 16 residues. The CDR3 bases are TGTGCCAGCAGGGGAAGCGGGCTTACTAGCACAGATACGCAGTATTTT. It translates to CASRGSGLTSTDTQYF.

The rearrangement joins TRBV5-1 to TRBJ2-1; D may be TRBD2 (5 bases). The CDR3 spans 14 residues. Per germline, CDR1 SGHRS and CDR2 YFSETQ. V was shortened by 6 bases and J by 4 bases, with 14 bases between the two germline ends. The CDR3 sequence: CASNPGMEYNEQFF. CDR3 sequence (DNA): TGCGCCAGCAACCCGGGGATGGAGTACAATGAGCAGTTCTTC.

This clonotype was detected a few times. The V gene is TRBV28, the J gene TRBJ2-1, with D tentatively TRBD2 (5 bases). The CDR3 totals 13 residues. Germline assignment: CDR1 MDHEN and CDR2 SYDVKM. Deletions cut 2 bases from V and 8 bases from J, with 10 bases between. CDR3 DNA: TGTGCCAGCAGTTTAGTAGCGTCCGATGAGCAGTTCTTC. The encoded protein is CASSLVASDEQFF.

The DNA for the CDR3 is TGTGCAAGTCGCTATCCGGGACTAGCGGGAACGTTAGGCTCCTACGAGCAGTACTTC. It encodes CASRYPGLAGTLGSYEQYF. The chain joins TRBV12-2 to TRBJ2-7; the D call in the table, TRBD2, was not verified against the DNA. TRBV12-2 is a known pseudogene. The CDR3 has 19 amino acids.

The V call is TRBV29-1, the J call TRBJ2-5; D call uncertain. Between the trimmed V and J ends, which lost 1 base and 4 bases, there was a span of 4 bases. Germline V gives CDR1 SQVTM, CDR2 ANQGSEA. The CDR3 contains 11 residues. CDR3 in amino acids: CSVEVPETQYF. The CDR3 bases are TGCAGCGTTGAAGTTCCAGAGACCCAGTACTTC.

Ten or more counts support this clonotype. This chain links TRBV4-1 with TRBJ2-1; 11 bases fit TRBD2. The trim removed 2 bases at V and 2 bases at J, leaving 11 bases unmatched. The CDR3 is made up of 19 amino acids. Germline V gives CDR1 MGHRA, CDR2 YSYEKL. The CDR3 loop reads CASSQLLAGEPLPYNEQFF. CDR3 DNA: TGCGCCAGCAGCCAACTACTAGCGGGAGAACCCTTACCCTACAATGAGCAGTTCTTC.

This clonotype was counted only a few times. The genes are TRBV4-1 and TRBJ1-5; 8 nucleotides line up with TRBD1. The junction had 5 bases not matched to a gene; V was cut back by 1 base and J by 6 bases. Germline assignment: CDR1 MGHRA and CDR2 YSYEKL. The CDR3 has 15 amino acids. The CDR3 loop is CASSQGTGGGQPQHF. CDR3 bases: TGCGCCAGCAGCCAAGGTACAGGGGGAGGTCAGCCCCAGCATTTT.

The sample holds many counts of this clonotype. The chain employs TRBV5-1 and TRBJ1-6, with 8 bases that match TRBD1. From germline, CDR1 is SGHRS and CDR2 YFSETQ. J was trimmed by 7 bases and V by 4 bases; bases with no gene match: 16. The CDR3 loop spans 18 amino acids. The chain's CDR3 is CASSLTDRGGTGNSPLHF. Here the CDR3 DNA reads TGCGCCAGCAGCCTGACCGACAGGGGAGGAACGGGGAATTCACCCCTCCACTTT.

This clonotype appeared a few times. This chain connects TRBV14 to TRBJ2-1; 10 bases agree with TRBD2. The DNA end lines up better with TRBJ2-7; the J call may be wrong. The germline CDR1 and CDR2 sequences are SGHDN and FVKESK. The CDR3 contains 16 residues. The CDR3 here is CASSQDILAGDNEQYF. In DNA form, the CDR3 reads TGTGCCAGCAGCCAAGATATTCTAGCGGGAGACAATGAGCAGTACTTC.

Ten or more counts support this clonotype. The CDR3 bases are TGTGCCAGCAGCGCGGGACTAGCGGGCCTCGAGCAGTACTTC. The encoded protein is CASSAGLAGLEQYF. This rearrangement joins TRBV11-2 to TRBJ2-7; 12 nucleotides agree with TRBD2. V shed 5 bases and J 6 bases; nucleotides not matched to a gene: 5. The CDR3 totals 14 residues. CDR1 and CDR2 (germline): SGHAT, FQNNGV.

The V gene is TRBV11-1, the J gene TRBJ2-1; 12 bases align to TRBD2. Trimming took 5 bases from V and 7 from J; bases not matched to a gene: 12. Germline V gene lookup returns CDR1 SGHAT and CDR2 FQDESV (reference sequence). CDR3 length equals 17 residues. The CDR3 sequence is CASSPDRLAGVSNEQFF. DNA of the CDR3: TGTGCCAGCAGCCCAGACAGACTAGCGGGAGTGAGTAATGAGCAGTTCTTC.

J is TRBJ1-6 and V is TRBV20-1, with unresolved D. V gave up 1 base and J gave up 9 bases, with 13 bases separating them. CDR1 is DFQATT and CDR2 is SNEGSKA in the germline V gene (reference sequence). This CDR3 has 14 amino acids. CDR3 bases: TGCAGTGCTAGAGTTGAGGGTTTAGGTTCACCCCTCCACTTT. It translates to CSARVEGLGSPLHF.

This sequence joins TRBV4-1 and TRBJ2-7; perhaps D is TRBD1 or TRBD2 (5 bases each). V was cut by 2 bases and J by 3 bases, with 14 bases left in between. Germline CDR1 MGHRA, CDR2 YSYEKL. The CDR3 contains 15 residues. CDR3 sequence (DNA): TGCGCCAGCAGCCAAACCGGGACGGCCAGCTACGAGCAGTACTTC. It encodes CASSQTGTASYEQYF.

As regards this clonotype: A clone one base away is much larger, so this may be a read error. CDR3 sequence: CASSQGLAVSHEQYF. Written as DNA, the CDR3 is TGTGCCAGCAGTCAGGGACTAGCGGTGTCCCACGAGCAGTACTTC. The chain links TRBV12-3 or TRBV12-4 to TRBJ2-7; 11 nucleotides line up with TRBD2. Trimming took 5 bases from V and 5 from J; bases not matched to a gene: 8. The CDR3 consists of 15 residues.

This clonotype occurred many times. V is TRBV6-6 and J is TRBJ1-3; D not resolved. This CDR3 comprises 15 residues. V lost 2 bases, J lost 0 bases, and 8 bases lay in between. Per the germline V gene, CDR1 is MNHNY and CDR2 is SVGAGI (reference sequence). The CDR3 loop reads CASSYGRSSGNTIYF. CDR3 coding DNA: TGTGCCAGCAGTTACGGGCGTTCCTCTGGAAACACCATATATTTT.

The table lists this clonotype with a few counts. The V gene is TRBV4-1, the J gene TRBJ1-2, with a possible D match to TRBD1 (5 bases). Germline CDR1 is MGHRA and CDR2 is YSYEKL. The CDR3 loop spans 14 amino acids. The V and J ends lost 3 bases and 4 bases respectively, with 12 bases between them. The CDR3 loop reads CASSQQRGPYGYTF. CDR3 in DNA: TGCGCCAGCAGCCAGCAGAGGGGTCCCTATGGCTACACCTTC.

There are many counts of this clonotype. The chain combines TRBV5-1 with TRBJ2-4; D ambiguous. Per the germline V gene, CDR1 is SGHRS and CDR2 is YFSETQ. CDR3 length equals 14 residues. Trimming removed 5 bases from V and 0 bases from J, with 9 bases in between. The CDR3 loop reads CASRDGLAKNIQYF. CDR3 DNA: TGCGCCAGCAGGGACGGGCTAGCCAAAAACATTCAGTACTTC.

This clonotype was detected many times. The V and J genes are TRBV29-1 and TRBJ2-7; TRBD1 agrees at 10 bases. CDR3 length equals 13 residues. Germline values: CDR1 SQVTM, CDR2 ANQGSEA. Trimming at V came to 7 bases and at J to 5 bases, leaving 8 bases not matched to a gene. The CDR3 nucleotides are TGCAGCGGGTACGGGACAGGGGAAGACGAGCAGTACTTC. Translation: CSGYGTGEDEQYF.

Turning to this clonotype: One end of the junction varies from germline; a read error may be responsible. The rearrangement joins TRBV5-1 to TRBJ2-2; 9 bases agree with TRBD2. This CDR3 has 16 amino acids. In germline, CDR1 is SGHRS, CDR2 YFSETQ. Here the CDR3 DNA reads TGCGCCAGCAGCCTGGACCCTAGCGGGAACACCGGGGAGTTGTTTTTT. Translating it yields CASSLDPSGNTGELFF.

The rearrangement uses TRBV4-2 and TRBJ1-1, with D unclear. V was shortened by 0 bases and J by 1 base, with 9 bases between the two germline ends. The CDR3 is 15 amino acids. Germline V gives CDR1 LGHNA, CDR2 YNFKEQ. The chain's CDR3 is CASSQDLRGNTEAFF. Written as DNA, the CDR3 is TGTGCCAGCAGCCAAGATTTAAGAGGGAACACTGAAGCTTTCTTT.

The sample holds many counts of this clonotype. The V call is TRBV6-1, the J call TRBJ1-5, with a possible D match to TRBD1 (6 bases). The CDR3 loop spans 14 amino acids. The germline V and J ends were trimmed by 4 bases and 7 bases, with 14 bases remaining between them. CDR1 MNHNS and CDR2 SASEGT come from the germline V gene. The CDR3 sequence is CASSGDGGGQPQHF. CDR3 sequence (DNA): TGTGCCAGCAGTGGGGATGGGGGCGGGCAGCCCCAGCATTTT.

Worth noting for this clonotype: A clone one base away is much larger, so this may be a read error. CDR3 in amino acids: CAGSLMLAGYNEQFF. The CDR3 DNA follows: TGTGCCGGCAGCTTAATGCTAGCGGGATACAATGAGCAGTTCTTC. This chain links TRBV7-6 with TRBJ2-1; 9 bases align to TRBD2. Germline V gene sequence: CDR1 SGHVS, CDR2 FNYEAQ. CDR3 length: 15 residues.